This TCR beta chain was sequenced in a study of CD4 T cells in relation to SARS-CoV-2 and coronaviruses. Study overall: Crossreactive spike epitopes shared across donors were mapped to their HLA restriction. Study-wide points: In around 67% of donors, memory CD4+ clonotypes crossrecognized SARS-CoV-2 and at least one common cold coronavirus spike.

Concerning this clone: No antigen is known for it.

Before the COVID-19 pandemic, during about 2011-2019, CD4+ T cells were taken from unexposed donors. CD4+ T cells were isolated from the cells after nine to eleven days of culture. The V gene's germline CDR1 is SGHRS and CDR2 YFSETQ. V lost 1 base, J lost 3 bases, and 14 bases lay in between. The CDR3 length is 16 residues. Assay used: immunoSEQ multiplex PCR; TCRdb lists only in-frame clones, some missing. The repertoire holds around 18,000 clones, about 80% seen once, with roughly 30% in the top ten. This receptor was obtained from a human donor in good health. The sequenced sample consisted of CD4+ T cells from PBMCs, cultured in vitro. The chain carries TRBV5-1 and TRBJ2-1; tentative D call: TRBD1 (6 bases). For the CDR3, the DNA is TGCGCCAGCAGCTTGCGACGGCAGGGGTACTACAATGAGCAGTTCTTC. It codes for CASSLRRQGYYNEQFF.